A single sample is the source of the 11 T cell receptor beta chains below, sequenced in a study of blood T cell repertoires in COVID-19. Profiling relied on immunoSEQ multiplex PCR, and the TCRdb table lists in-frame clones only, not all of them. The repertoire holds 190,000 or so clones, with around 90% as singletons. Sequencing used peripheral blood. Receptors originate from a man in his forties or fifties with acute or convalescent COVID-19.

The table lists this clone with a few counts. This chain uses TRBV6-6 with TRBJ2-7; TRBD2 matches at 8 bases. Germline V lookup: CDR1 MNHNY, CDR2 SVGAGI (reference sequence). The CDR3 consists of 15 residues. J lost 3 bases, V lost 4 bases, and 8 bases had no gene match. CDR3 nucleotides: TGTGCCAGCAGTTCAACTCGGGGGGGCATCTACGAGCAGTACTTC. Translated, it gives CASSSTRGGIYEQYF.

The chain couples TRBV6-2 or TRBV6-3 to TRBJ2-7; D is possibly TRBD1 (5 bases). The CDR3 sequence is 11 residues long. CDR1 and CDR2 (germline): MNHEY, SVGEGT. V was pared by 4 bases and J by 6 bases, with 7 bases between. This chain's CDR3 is CASSSGFEQYV. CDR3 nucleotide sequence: TGTGCCAGCAGTTCAGGGTTCGAGCAGTACGTC.

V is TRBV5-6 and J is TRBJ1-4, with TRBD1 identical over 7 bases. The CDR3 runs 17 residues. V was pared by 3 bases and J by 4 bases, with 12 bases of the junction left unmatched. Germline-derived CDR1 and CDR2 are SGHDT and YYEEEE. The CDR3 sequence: CASSSRYPTGSNEKLFF. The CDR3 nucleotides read TGTGCCAGCAGCTCACGTTACCCGACAGGGAGTAATGAAAAACTGTTTTTT.

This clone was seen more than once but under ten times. The CDR3 bases are TGTGCCAGCAGACAGGGACTAGACTCCTACAATGAGCAGTTCTTC. Protein: CASRQGLDSYNEQFF. The chain has TRBV5-6 and TRBJ2-1; TRBD2 aligns across 8 bases. V gave up 5 bases and J gave up 0 bases; unmatched junction bases: 4. The CDR3 loop spans 15 amino acids. CDR1 SGHDT and CDR2 YYEEEE come from the germline V gene. Filled out from reference TRBV5-6 and TRBJ2-1, the complete variable domain reads DAGVTQSPTHLIKTRGQQVTLRCSPKSGHDTVSWYQQALGQGPQFIFQYYEEEERQRGNFPDRFSGHQFPNYSSELNVNALLLGDSALYLCASRQGLDSYNEQFFGPGTRLTVL.

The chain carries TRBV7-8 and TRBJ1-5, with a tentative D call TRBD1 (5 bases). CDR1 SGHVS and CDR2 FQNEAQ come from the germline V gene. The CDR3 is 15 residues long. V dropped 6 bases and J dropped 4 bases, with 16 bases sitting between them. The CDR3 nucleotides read TGTGCCAGCAGTCAGGGACTTCTCGCAAATCAGCCCCAGCATTTT. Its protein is CASSQGLLANQPQHF.

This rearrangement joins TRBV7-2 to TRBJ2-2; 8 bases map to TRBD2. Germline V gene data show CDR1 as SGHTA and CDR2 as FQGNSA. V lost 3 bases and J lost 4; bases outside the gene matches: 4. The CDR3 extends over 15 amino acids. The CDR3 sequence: CASSFVLAATGELFF. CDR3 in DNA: TGTGCCAGCAGCTTCGTACTAGCGGCCACCGGGGAGCTGTTTTTT.

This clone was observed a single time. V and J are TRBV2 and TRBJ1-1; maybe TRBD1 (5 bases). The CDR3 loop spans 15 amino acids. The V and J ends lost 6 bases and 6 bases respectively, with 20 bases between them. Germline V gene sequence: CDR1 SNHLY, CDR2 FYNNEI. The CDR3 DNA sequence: TGTGCCAGCAGACCGCCCCCGGGGGTGGGCCCTGAAGCTTTCTTT. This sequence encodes CASRPPPGVGPEAFF.

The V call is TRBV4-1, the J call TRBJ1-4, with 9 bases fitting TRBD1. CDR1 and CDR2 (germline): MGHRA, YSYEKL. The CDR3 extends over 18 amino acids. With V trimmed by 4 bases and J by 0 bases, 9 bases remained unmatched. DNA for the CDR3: TGCGCCAGCAGCCCAGACGAGCGGGACAGGGCAACTAATGAAAAACTGTTTTTT. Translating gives CASSPDERDRATNEKLFF.

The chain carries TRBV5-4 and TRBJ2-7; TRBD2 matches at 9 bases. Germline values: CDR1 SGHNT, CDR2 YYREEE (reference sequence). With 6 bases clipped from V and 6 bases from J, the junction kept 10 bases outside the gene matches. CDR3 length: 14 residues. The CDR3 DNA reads TGTGCCAGCAACGAAGTTGGCGGGAGGGCCGAGCAGTACTTC. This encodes CASNEVGGRAEQYF.

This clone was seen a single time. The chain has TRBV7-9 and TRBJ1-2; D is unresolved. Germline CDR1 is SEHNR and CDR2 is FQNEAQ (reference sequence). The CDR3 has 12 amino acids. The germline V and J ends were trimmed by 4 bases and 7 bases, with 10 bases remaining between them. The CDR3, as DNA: TGTGCCAGCAGCTCGGACTTTGGTGGCTACACCTTC. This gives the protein CASSSDFGGYTF.

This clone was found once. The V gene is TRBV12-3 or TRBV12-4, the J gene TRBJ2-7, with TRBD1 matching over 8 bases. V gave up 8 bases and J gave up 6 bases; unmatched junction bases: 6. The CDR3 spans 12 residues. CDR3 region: CASGSGGSEQYV. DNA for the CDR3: TGTGCCAGCGGGTCAGGGGGCTCCGAGCAGTACGTC.